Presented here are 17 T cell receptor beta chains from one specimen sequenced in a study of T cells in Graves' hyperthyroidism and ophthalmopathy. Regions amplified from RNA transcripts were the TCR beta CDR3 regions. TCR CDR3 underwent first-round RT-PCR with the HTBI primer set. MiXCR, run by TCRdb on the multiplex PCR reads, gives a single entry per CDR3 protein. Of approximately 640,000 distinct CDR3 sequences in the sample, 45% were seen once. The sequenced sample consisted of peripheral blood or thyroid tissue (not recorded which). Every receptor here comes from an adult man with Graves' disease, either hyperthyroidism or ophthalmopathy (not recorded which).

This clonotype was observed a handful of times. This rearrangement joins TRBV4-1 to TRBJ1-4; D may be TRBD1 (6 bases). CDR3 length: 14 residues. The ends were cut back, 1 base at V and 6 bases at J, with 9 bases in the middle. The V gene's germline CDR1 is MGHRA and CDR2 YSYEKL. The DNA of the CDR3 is TGCGCCAGCAGCCAAGTAAGGACAGATGAAAAACTGTTTTTT. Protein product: CASSQVRTDEKLFF.

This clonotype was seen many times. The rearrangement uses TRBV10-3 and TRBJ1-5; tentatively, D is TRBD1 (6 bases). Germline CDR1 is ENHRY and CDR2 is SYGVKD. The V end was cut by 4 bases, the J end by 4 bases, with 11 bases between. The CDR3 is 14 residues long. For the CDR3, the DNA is TGTGCCATCAGTGCCGGGGGCATAAATCAGCCCCAGCATTTT. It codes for CAISAGGINQPQHF.

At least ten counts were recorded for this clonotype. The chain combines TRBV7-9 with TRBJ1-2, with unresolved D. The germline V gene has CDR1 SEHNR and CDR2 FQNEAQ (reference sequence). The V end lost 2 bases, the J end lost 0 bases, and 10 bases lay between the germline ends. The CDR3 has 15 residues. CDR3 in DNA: TGTGCCAGCAGCTTAAGCCAGACGTCTAACTATGGCTACACCTTC. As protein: CASSLSQTSNYGYTF. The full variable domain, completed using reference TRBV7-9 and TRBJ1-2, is DTGVSQNPRHKITKRGQNVTFRCDPISEHNRLYWYRQTLGQGPEFLTYFQNEAQLEKSRLLSDRFSAERPKGSFSTLEIQRTEQGDSAMYLCASSLSQTSNYGYTFGSGTRLTVV.

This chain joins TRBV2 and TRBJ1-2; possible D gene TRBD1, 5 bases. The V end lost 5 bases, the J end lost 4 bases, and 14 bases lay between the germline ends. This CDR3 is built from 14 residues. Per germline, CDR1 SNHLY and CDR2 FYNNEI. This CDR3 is CASSYRGGTYGYTF. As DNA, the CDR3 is TGTGCCAGCAGTTACAGAGGAGGGACCTATGGCTACACCTTC.

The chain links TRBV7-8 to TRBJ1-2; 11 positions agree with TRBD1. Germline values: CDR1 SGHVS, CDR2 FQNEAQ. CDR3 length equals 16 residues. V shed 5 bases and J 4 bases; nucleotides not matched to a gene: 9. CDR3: CASSPRDRGMSYGYTF. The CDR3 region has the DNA TGTGCCAGCAGCCCCAGGGACAGGGGGATGAGCTATGGCTACACCTTC.

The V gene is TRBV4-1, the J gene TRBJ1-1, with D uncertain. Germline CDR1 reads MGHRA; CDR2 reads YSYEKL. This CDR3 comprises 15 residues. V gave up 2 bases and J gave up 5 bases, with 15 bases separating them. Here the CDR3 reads CASSQFGGKGTEAFF. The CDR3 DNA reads TGCGCCAGCAGCCAATTCGGCGGGAAAGGGACTGAAGCTTTCTTT.

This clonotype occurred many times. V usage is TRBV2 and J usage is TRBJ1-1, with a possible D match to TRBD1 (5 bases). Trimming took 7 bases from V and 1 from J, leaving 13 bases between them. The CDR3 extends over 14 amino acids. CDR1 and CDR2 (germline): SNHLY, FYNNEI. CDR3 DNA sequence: TGTGCCAGCAAGAAGGGACGGTCGAACACTGAAGCTTTCTTT. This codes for CASKKGRSNTEAFF.

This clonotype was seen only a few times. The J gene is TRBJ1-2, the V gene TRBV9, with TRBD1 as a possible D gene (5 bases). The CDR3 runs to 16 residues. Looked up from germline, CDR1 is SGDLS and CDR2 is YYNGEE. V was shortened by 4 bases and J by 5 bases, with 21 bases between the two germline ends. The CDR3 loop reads CASSPTGMEGRYGYTF. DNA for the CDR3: TGTGCCAGCAGCCCGACCGGTATGGAGGGACGATATGGCTACACCTTC.

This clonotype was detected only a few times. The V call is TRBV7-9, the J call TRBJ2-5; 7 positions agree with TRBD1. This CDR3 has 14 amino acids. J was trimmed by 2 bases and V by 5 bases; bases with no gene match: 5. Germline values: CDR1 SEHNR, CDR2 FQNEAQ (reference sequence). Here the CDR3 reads CASSPRDRQETQYF. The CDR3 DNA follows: TGTGCCAGCAGCCCGAGGGACAGACAAGAGACCCAGTACTTC. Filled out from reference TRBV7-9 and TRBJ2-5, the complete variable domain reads DTGVSQNPRHKITKRGQNVTFRCDPISEHNRLYWYRQTLGQGPEFLTYFQNEAQLEKSRLLSDRFSAERPKGSFSTLEIQRTEQGDSAMYLCASSPRDRQETQYFGPGTRLLVL.

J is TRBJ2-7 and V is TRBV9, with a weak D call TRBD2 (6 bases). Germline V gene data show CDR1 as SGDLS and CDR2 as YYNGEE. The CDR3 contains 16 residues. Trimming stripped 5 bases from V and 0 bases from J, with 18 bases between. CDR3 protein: CASRNLGGSPSYEQYF. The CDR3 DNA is TGTGCCAGCAGAAACCTCGGGGGTAGTCCCTCCTACGAGCAGTACTTC.

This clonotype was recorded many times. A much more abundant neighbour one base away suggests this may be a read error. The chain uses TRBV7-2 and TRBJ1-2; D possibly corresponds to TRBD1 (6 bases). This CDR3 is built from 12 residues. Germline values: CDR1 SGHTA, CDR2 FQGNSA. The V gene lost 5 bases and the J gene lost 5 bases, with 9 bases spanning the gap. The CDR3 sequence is CASSPTGYGYTF. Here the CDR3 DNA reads TGTGCCAGCAGCCCCACAGGGTATGGCTACACCTTC.

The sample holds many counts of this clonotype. CDR3 coding DNA: TGTGCCATCAGCGACATCCTTAGCAATCAGCCCCAGCATTTT. Translating it yields CAISDILSNQPQHF. The V gene is TRBV10-3, the J gene TRBJ1-5; D is unclear. Germline CDR1 reads ENHRY; CDR2 reads SYGVKD. Trimming took off 6 bases at V and 0 bases at J, with 9 bases between the two ends. The CDR3 is 14 residues long.

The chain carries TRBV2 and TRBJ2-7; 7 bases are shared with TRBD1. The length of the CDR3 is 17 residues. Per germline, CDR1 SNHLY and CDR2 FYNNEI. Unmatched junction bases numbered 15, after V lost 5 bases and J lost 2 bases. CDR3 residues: CASSLSRLRDSAYEQYF. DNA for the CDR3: TGTGCCAGCAGTTTATCGCGGCTTCGGGACAGTGCCTACGAGCAGTACTTC.

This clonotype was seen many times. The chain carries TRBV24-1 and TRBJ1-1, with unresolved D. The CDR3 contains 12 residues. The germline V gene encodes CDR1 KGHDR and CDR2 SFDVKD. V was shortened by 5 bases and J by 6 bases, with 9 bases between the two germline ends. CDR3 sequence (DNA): TGTGCCACCAGTGCCGGAGGTCCTGAAGCTTTCTTT. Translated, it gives CATSAGGPEAFF.

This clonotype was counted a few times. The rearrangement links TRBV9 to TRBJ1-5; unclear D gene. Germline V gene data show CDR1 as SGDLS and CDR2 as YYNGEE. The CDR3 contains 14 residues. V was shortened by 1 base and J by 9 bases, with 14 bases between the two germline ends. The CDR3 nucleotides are TGTGCCAGCAGCGTATCGGACGCCCCGAGGCCCCAGCATTTT. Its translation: CASSVSDAPRPQHF.

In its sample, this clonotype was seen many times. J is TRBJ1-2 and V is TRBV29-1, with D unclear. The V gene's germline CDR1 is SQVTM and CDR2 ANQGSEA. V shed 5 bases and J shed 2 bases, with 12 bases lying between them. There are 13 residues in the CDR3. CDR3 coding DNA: TGCAGCGTTTCGTCCGGGGTCAACTATGGCTACACCTTC. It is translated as CSVSSGVNYGYTF.

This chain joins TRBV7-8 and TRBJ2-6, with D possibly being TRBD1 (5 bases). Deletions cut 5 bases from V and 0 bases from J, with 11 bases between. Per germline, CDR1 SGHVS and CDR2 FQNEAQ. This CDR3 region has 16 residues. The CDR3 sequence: CASSTTRGSGANVLTF. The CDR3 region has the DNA TGTGCCAGCAGCACGACAAGGGGCTCTGGGGCCAACGTCCTGACTTTC.